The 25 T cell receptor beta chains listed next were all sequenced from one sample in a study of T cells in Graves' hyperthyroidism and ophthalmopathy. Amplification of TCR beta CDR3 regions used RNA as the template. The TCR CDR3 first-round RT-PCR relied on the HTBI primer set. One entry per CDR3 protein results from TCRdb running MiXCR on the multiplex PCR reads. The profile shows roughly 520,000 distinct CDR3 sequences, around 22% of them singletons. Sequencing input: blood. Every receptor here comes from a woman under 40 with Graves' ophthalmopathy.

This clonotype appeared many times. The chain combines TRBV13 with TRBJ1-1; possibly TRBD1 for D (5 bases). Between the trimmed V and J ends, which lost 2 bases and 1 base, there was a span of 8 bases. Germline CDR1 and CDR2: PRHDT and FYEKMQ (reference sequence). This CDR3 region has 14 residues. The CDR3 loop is CASSLLDRNTEAFF. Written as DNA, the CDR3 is TGTGCCAGCAGCTTACTAGACAGGAACACTGAAGCTTTCTTT.

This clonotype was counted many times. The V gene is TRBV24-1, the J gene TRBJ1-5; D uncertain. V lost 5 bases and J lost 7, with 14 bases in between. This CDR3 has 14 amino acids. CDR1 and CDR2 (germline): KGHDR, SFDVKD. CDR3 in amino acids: CATSGAVRIQPQHF. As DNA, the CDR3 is TGTGCCACCAGTGGAGCAGTTCGTATCCAGCCCCAGCATTTT.

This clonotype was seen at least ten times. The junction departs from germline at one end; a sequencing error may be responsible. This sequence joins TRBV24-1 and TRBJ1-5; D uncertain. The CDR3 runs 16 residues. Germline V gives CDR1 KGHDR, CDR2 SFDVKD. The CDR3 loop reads CATSDPKTDSNQPQHF. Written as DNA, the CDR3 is TGCGCCACCAGTGACCCGAAGACTGATAGCAATCAGCCCCAGCATTTT.

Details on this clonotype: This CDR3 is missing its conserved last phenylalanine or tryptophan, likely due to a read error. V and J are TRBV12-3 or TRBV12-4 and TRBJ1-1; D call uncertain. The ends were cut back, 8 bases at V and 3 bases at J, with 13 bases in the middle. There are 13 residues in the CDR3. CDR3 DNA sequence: TGTGCCAGCTCCGGTTTGGGCTACACTGAAGCTTTCGTT. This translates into CASSGLGYTEAFV.

As DNA, the CDR3 is TGTGCCAGCAGTGTCACCGGGACCCCAGCTGGGTCTCAGCCCCAGCATTTT. As protein: CASSVTGTPAGSQPQHF. This chain uses TRBV6-1 with TRBJ1-5; D is perhaps TRBD1 (5 bases). The CDR3 covers 17 residues. V was trimmed by 4 bases and J by 6 bases, leaving 22 bases between them. Germline CDR1 and CDR2: MNHNS and SASEGT.

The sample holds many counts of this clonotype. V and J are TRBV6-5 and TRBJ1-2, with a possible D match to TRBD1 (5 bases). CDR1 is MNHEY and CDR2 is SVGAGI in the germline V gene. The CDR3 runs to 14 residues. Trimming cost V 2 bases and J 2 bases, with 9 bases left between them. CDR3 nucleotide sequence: TGTGCCAGCAGTTACGGTCGGGGGAACTATGGCTACACCTTC. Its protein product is CASSYGRGNYGYTF.

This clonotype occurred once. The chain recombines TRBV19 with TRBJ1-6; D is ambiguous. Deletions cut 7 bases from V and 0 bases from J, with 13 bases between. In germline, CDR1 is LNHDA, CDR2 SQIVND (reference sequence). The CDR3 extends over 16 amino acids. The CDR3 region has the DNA TGTGCCAGTATCCATTGCCCCAGCTCCTATAATTCACCCCTCCACTTT. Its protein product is CASIHCPSSYNSPLHF.

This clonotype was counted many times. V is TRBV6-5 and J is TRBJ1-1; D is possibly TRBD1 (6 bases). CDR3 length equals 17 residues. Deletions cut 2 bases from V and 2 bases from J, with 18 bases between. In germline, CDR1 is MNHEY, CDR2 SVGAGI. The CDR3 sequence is CASSYAGHQSPNTEAFF. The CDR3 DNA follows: TGTGCCAGCAGTTACGCGGGACACCAAAGTCCCAACACTGAAGCTTTCTTT.

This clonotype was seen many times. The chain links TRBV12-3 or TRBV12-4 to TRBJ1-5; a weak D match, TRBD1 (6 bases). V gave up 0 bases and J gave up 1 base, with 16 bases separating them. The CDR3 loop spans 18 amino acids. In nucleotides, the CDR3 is TGTGCCAGCAGTTTAGCCGGGACATACGTGGGAAGCAATCAGCCCCAGCATTTT. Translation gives CASSLAGTYVGSNQPQHF.

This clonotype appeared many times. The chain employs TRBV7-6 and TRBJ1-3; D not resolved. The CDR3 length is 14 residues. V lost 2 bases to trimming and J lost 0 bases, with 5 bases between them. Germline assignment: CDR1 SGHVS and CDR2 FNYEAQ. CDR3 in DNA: TGTGCCAGCAGCTTAAAGTCCTCTGGAAACACCATATATTTT. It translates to CASSLKSSGNTIYF. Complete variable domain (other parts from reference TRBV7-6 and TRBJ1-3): GAGVSQSPRYKVTKRGQDVALRCDPISGHVSLYWYRQALGQGPEFLTYFNYEAQQDKSGLPNDRFSAERPEGSISTLTIQRTEQRDSAMYRCASSLKSSGNTIYFGEGSWLTVV.

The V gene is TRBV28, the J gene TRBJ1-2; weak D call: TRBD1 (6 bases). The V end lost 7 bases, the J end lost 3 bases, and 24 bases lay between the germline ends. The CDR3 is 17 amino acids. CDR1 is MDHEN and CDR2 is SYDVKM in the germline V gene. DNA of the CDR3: TGTGCCAGCACCCTAACCCCCACAGGGAGGGACGACTATGGCTACACCTTC. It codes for CASTLTPTGRDDYGYTF.

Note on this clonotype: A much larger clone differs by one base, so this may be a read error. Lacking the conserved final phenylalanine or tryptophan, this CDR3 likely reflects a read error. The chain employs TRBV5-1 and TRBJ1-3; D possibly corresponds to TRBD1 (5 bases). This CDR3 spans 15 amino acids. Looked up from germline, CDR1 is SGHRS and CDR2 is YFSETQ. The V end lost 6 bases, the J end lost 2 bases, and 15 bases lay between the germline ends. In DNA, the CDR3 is TGCGCCAGCACCCCAACTGAGGGGCCTGGAAACACCATATATTTG. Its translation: CASTPTEGPGNTIYL.

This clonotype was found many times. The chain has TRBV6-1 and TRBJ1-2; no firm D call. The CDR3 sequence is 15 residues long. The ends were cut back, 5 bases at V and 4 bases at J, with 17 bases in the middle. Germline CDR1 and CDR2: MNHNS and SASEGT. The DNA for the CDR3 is TGTGCCAGCAGTCCCACCCGGGATCCTTCCTATGGCTACACCTTC. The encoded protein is CASSPTRDPSYGYTF.

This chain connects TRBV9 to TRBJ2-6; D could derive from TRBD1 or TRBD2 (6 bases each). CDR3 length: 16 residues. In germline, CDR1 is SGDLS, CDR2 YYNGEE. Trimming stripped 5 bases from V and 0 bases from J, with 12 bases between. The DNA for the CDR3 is TGTGCCAGCAGTGGGGGGCCATCCTCTGGGGCCAACGTCCTGACTTTC. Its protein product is CASSGGPSSGANVLTF.

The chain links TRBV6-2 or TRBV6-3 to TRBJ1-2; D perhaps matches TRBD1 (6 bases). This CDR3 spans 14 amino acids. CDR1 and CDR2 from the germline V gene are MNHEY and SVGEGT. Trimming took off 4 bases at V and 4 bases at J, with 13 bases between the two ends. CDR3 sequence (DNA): TGTGCCAGCAGTTCTTCCGGGACACTCTATGGCTACACCTTC. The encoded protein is CASSSSGTLYGYTF.

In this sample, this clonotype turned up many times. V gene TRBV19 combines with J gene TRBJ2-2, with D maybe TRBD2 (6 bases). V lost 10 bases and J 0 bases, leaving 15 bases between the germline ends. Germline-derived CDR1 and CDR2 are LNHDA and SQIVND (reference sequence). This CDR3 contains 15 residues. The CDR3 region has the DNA TGTGCCACCCGGAAGGGACTCTCGAACACCGGGGAGCTGTTTTTT. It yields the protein CATRKGLSNTGELFF.

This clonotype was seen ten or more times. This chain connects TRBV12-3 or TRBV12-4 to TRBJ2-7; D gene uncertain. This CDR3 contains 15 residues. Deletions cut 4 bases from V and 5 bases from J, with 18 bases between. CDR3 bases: TGTGCCAGCAGTTCCTCCCCCAGGAATCAACACGAGCAGTACTTC. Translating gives CASSSSPRNQHEQYF.

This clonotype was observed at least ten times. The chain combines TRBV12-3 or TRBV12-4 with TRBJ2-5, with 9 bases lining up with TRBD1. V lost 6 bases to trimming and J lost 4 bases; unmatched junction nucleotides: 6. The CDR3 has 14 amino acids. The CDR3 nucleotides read TGTGCCAGCAGCTGGGGACAGGGATCAGAGACCCAGTACTTC. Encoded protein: CASSWGQGSETQYF.

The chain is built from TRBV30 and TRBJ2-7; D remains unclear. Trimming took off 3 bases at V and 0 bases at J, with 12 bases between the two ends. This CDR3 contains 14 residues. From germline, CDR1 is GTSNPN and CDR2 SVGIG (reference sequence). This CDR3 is CAWSTTLHSYEQYF. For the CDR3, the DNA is TGTGCCTGGAGCACGACTCTTCACTCCTACGAGCAGTACTTC.

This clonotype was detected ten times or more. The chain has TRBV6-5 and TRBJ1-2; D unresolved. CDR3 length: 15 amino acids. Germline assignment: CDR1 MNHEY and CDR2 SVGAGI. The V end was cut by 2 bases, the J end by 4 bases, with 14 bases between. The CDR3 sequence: CASSYRPEGSYGYTF. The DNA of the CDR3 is TGTGCCAGCAGTTACCGGCCGGAAGGTAGCTATGGCTACACCTTC.

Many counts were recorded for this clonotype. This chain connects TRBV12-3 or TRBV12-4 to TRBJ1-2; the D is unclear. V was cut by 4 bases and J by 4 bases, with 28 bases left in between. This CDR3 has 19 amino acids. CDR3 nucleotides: TGTGCCAGCAGTTCCACTTATTCCTCACGGGCTCTACCTCCCTATGGCTACACCTTC. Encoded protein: CASSSTYSSRALPPYGYTF.

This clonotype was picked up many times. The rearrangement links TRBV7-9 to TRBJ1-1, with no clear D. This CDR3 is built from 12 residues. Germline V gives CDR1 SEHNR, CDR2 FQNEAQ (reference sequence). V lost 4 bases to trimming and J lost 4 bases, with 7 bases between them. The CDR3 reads CASSSLVTEAFF. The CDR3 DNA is TGTGCCAGCAGCTCCCTCGTCACTGAAGCTTTCTTT.

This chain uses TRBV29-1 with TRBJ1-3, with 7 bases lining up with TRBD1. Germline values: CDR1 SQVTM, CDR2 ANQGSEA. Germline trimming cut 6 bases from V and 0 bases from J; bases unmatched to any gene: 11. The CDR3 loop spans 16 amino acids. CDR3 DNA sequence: TGCAGCGTGACAGGGTCCGAAATTTTCTCTGGAAACACCATATATTTT. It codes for CSVTGSEIFSGNTIYF. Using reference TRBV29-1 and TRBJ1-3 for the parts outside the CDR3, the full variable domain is SAVISQKPSRDICQRGTSLTIQCQVDSQVTMMFWYRQQPGQSLTLIATANQGSEATYESGFVIDKFPISRPNLTFSTLTVSNMSPEDSSIYLCSVTGSEIFSGNTIYFGEGSWLTVV.

CDR3 sequence: CASGRAQRETQYF. The CDR3 DNA sequence: TGTGCCAGCGGGCGGGCGCAGCGCGAGACCCAGTACTTC. The chain combines TRBV27 with TRBJ2-5; D might be TRBD2 (5 bases). The germline V and J ends were trimmed by 8 bases and 5 bases, with 15 bases remaining between them. The CDR3 totals 13 residues. Germline loops: CDR1 MNHEY, CDR2 SMNVEV (reference sequence).

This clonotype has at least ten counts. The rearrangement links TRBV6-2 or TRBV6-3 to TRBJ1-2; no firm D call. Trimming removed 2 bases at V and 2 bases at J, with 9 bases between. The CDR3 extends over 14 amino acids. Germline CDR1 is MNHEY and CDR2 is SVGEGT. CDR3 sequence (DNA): TGTGCCAGCAGTTACCAGGACGGAAACTATGGCTACACCTTC. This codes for CASSYQDGNYGYTF.